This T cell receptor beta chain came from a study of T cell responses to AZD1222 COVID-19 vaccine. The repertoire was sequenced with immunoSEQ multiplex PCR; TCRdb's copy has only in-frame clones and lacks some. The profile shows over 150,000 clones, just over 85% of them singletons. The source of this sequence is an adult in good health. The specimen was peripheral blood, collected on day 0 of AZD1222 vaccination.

The CDR3 coding sequence is TGTGCCACCACGATGGGCAGGGGTGGGAACACTGAAGCTTTCTTT. Its translation: CATTMGRGGNTEAFF. V gene TRBV15 combines with J gene TRBJ1-1; TRBD1 might be the D (6 bases). CDR3 length: 15 residues. The V gene's germline CDR1 is LNHNV and CDR2 YYDKDF (reference sequence). V lost 7 bases to trimming and J lost 1 base, with 16 bases between them.